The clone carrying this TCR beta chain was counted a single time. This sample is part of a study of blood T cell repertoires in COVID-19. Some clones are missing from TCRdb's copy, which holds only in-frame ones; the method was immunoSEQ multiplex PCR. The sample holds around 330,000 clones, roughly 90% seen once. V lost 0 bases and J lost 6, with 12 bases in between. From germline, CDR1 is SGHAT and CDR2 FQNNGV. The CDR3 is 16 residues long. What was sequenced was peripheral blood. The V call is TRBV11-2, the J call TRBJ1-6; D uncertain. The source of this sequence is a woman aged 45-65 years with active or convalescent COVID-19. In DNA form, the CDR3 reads TGTGCCAGCAGCTTAGATCTCCCGGGGTCTAATTCACCCCTCCACTTT. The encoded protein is CASSLDLPGSNSPLHF.